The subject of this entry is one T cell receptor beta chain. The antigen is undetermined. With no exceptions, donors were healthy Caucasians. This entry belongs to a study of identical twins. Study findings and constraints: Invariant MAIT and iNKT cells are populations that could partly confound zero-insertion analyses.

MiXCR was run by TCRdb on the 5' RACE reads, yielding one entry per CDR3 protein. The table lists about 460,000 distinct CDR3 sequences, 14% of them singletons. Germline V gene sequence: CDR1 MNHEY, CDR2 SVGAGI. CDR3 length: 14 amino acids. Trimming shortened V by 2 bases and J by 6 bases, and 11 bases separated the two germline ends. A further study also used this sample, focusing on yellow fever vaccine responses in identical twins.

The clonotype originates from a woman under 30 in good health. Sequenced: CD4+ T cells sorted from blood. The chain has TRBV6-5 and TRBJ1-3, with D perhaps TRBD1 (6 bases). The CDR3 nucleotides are TGTGCCAGCAGTTACACAGGGTACAAAAACACCATATATTTT. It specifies CASSYTGYKNTIYF.